This TCR beta chain is from a study of identical twins. With 6 bases clipped from V and 4 bases from J, the junction kept 9 bases outside the gene matches. This CDR3 has 15 residues. Germline V gives CDR1 MGHDK, CDR2 SYGVNS. TCRdb called the 5' RACE reads again in MiXCR, with one record for every CDR3 protein. Of 500,000 to 600,000 distinct CDR3 sequences in the sample, around 20% were seen once. Healthy Caucasian individuals made up all the donors. General study points: Whereas memory repertoires showed no such difference, abundant cord blood beta clonotypes carried fewer insertions.

Ten or more counts support this clonotype. Its antigen is not identified. A further study also used this sample, focusing on T cells expressing NK-cell markers.

This rearrangement joins TRBV25-1 to TRBJ2-1; 7 bases are a match to TRBD1. Material: CD4+ T cells sorted from blood. The receptor's source is a young woman in good health. The CDR3 bases are TGTGCCAGCAGAAGACCGGGACAGACATACAATGAGCAGTTCTTC. It codes for CASRRPGQTYNEQFF. The variable domain in full, with the rest retrieved from reference TRBV25-1 and TRBJ2-1, is EADIYQTPRYLVIGTGKKITLECSQTMGHDKMYWYQQDPGMELHLIHYSYGVNSTEKGDLSSESTVSRIRTEHFPLTLESARPSHTSQYLCASRRPGQTYNEQFFGPGTRLTVL.